These 24 T cell receptor beta chains came from one sample sequenced in a study of a mutant IDH1 vaccine in newly diagnosed glioma. Using immunoSEQ multiplex PCR, the repertoire was profiled, and TCRdb retains in-frame clones only, with some absent. The table has roughly 50,000 clones, over 75% seen once. The antigens of these receptors remain unknown. The sample's time point: week 47, end of study. Topical imiquimod accompanied each vaccine dose, which consisted of 300 ug of mutant IDH1 20-mer peptide. The sample consisted of PBMCs, taken from a glioma patient whose treatment included an IDH1 peptide vaccine. Receptor source: a woman aged 40 to 50 with glioma. Some clones in this sample may be carry-over from other donors' samples.

The table lists this clone with a few counts. The chain has TRBV10-3 and TRBJ1-5; 7 positions agree with TRBD1. The germline V gene encodes CDR1 ENHRY and CDR2 SYGVKD. V was pared by 2 bases and J by 1 base, with 5 bases of the junction left unmatched. This CDR3 has 16 residues. The CDR3 is CAISERDSLSNQPQHF. CDR3 sequence (DNA): TGTGCCATCAGTGAGCGGGACAGTCTCAGCAATCAGCCCCAGCATTTT.

V and J are TRBV7-2 and TRBJ1-3; D gene unclear. The V end lost 5 bases, the J end lost 2 bases, and 10 bases lay between the germline ends. The CDR3 covers 14 residues. Germline V CDR1 and CDR2: SGHTA, FQGNSA. The CDR3 bases are TGTGCCAGCAGCGCCAGGACGGCTGGAAACACCATATATTTT. This encodes CASSARTAGNTIYF.

CDR3 loop: CASSLVGGEGYTF. The CDR3 nucleotides are TGTGCCAGCAGCTTAGTAGGGGGGGAAGGCTACACCTTC. The rearrangement joins TRBV11-2 to TRBJ1-2; TRBD1 might be the D (6 bases). The CDR3 sequence is 13 residues long. Germline values: CDR1 SGHAT, CDR2 FQNNGV. V shed 1 base and J shed 8 bases, with 11 bases lying between them.

The rearrangement links TRBV7-2 to TRBJ1-2; D possibly corresponds to TRBD1 (5 bases). The CDR3 extends over 12 amino acids. Germline values: CDR1 SGHTA, CDR2 FQGNSA. V was pared by 7 bases and J by 8 bases, with 14 bases between. The CDR3 loop reads CASTIGTEGYTF. The CDR3 DNA follows: TGTGCCAGCACCATTGGGACGGAAGGCTACACCTTC.

The rearrangement joins TRBV7-2 to TRBJ2-7, with 13 positions matching TRBD2. V gave up 6 bases and J gave up 1 base; unmatched junction bases: 3. The CDR3 consists of 15 residues. The V gene's germline CDR1 is SGHTA and CDR2 FQGNSA. The DNA for the CDR3 is TGTGCCAGCAGACGGACTAGCGGGGGTTCCTACGAGCAGTACTTC. Translation gives CASRRTSGGSYEQYF.

Only a few counts were recorded for this clone. The chain joins TRBV9 to TRBJ2-7, with 8 bases lining up with TRBD1. This CDR3 region has 14 residues. Germline CDR1 and CDR2: SGDLS and YYNGEE. The junction had 8 bases not matched to a gene; V was cut back by 4 bases and J by 5 bases. The CDR3 DNA follows: TGTGCCAGCAGCTCCCGGACAGGGTCGGACGAGCAGTACTTC. This encodes CASSSRTGSDEQYF.

The V call is TRBV4-2, the J call TRBJ2-3; tentatively, D is TRBD1 (5 bases). CDR3 size: 15 residues. Germline CDR1 LGHNA, CDR2 YNFKEQ. V lost 2 bases to trimming and J lost 1 base, with 10 bases between them. As DNA, the CDR3 is TGTGCCAGCAGCCAACCAGGGATCGGCACAGATACGCAGTATTTT. Protein sequence: CASSQPGIGTDTQYF.

J is TRBJ1-1 and V is TRBV7-9, with D possibly being TRBD1 (5 bases). Trimming pared 3 bases from V and 3 bases from J, leaving 20 bases between. The CDR3 length is 17 residues. Germline assignment: CDR1 SEHNR and CDR2 FQNEAQ (reference sequence). CDR3 DNA sequence: TGTGCCAGCAGCTTGAGAGGAGGTCTTCGGGGCGACACTGAAGCTTTCTTT. As protein: CASSLRGGLRGDTEAFF.

J is TRBJ2-7 and V is TRBV15, with D possibly being TRBD1 or TRBD2 (5 bases each). The CDR3 spans 13 residues. Germline loops: CDR1 LNHNV, CDR2 YYDKDF (reference sequence). V lost 4 bases and J lost 3, with 10 bases in between. The CDR3 bases are TGTGCCACCAGCAAAGAGAGGGGCTACGAGCAGTACTTC. This gives the protein CATSKERGYEQYF. Full variable domain (remainder filled in from reference TRBV15 and TRBJ2-7): DAMVIQNPRYQVTQFGKPVTLSCSQTLNHNVMYWYQQKSSQAPKLLFHYYDKDFNNEADTPDNFQSRRPNTSFCFLDIRSPGLGDTAMYLCATSKERGYEQYFGPGTRLTVT.

This rearrangement joins TRBV14 to TRBJ2-7; 10 bases fit TRBD2. The CDR3 runs to 16 residues. Germline CDR1 is SGHDN and CDR2 is FVKESK. J gave up 5 bases and V 4 bases, and 11 bases lay outside the gene matches. CDR3 in amino acids: CASSLLAGALRDEQYF. DNA of the CDR3: TGTGCCAGCAGCCTCCTAGCGGGGGCCCTTAGGGACGAGCAGTACTTC.

CDR3 sequence reads: CASSYSIVGGGYEQYF. For the CDR3, the DNA is TGTGCCAGCAGTTACTCGATAGTTGGGGGAGGGTACGAGCAGTACTTC. The chain links TRBV6-5 to TRBJ2-7; 7 bases align to TRBD2. Trimming took 0 bases from V and 4 from J; bases not matched to a gene: 9. Germline CDR1 is MNHEY and CDR2 is SVGAGI. CDR3 length: 16 residues.

The gene calls are TRBV7-2 and TRBJ2-5; tentative D call: TRBD2 (5 bases). CDR3 size: 13 residues. Germline CDR1 and CDR2: SGHTA and FQGNSA. V lost 5 bases and J lost 7, with 14 bases in between. For the CDR3, the DNA is TGTGCCAGCAGCCCGGGGTCTGCCCGGACCCAGTACTTC. It is translated as CASSPGSARTQYF.

This clone has just a few counts. The chain uses TRBV7-2 and TRBJ2-2; 10 nucleotides line up with TRBD2. Germline V gene sequence: CDR1 SGHTA, CDR2 FQGNSA. J lost 3 bases, V lost 5 bases, and 6 bases had no gene match. The CDR3 runs 16 residues. This chain's CDR3 is CASSPLAGGYTGELFF. As DNA, the CDR3 is TGTGCCAGCAGCCCATTAGCGGGGGGTTACACCGGGGAGCTGTTTTTT. Full variable domain (rest looked up from reference TRBV7-2 and TRBJ2-2): GAGVSQSPSNKVTEKGKDVELRCDPISGHTALYWYRQSLGQGLEFLIYFQGNSAPDKSGLPSDRFSAERTGGSVSTLTIQRTQQEDSAVYLCASSPLAGGYTGELFFGEGSRLTVL.

This clone was counted a few times. The chain employs TRBV5-1 and TRBJ1-1; D is unclear. V gave up 3 bases and J gave up 0 bases, with 9 bases separating them. This CDR3 is built from 14 residues. Germline lookup yields CDR1 SGHRS and CDR2 YFSETQ. CDR3 bases: TGCGCCAGCAGCTCTCAGACAATGAACACTGAAGCTTTCTTT. It codes for CASSSQTMNTEAFF.

This clone was picked up a small number of times. The chain recombines TRBV2 with TRBJ1-5; TRBD1 might be the D (5 bases). The germline gives CDR1 SNHLY, CDR2 FYNNEI. The V gene lost 6 bases and the J gene lost 3 bases, with 9 bases spanning the gap. This CDR3 region has 13 residues. CDR3 coding DNA: TGTGCCAGCAGACCGGGACCCAATCAGCCCCAGCATTTT. The encoded protein is CASRPGPNQPQHF.

V gene TRBV30 combines with J gene TRBJ1-2; D not resolved. The CDR3 extends over 13 amino acids. Germline values: CDR1 GTSNPN, CDR2 SVGIG (reference sequence). The ends were cut back, 1 base at V and 3 bases at J, with 9 bases in the middle. The CDR3 region has the DNA TGTGCCTGGAGTGGGGCAGGATACTATGGCTACACCTTC. Translated, it gives CAWSGAGYYGYTF.

The chain joins TRBV6-1 to TRBJ1-1; no clear D gene. This CDR3 spans 13 amino acids. Germline assignment: CDR1 MNHNS and CDR2 SASEGT. Trimming cost V 4 bases and J 0 bases, with 6 bases left between them. The CDR3 DNA is TGTGCCAGCAGTGGGGTGGTGAACACTGAAGCTTTCTTT. Its translation: CASSGVVNTEAFF.

The rearrangement joins TRBV2 to TRBJ2-6, with D perhaps being TRBD1 or TRBD2 (5 bases each). CDR3 length: 14 amino acids. With 6 bases removed from V and 8 bases from J, the gap between germline ends came to 14 bases. Per germline, CDR1 SNHLY and CDR2 FYNNEI. The DNA for the CDR3 is TGTGCCAGCAGAAGGGACGGCGGAACCAACGTCCTGACTTTC. It translates to CASRRDGGTNVLTF. Supplemented by reference TRBV2 and TRBJ2-6, the full variable domain reads EPEVTQTPSHQVTQMGQEVILRCVPISNHLYFYWYRQILGQKVEFLVSFYNNEISEKSEIFDDQFSVERPDGSNFTLKIRSTKLEDSAMYFCASRRDGGTNVLTFGAGSRLTVL.

This clone has only a few counts. The chain joins TRBV11-2 to TRBJ1-1; 9 bases match TRBD1. V trimming: 5 bases; J trimming: 0 bases; junction bases outside the gene matches: 7. Looked up from germline, CDR1 is SGHAT and CDR2 is FQNNGV. This CDR3 region has 16 residues. This CDR3 reads CASSRGQGIMNTEAFF. CDR3 coding DNA: TGTGCCAGCAGCCGTGGACAGGGGATCATGAACACTGAAGCTTTCTTT.

The V and J genes are TRBV7-9 and TRBJ2-5; 9 bases are shared with TRBD2. Germline CDR1 and CDR2: SEHNR and FQNEAQ (reference sequence). This CDR3 contains 13 residues. Trimming took 7 bases from V and 5 from J; bases not matched to a gene: 5. The CDR3 loop reads CASIPAGGETQYF. The CDR3 bases are TGTGCCAGCATCCCAGCGGGGGGCGAGACCCAGTACTTC. Using reference TRBV7-9 and TRBJ2-5 for the parts outside the CDR3, the full variable domain is DTGVSQNPRHKITKRGQNVTFRCDPISEHNRLYWYRQTLGQGPEFLTYFQNEAQLEKSRLLSDRFSAERPKGSFSTLEIQRTEQGDSAMYLCASIPAGGETQYFGPGTRLLVL.

The chain uses TRBV18 and TRBJ2-7; 7 bases agree with TRBD1. CDR3 length equals 14 residues. Germline V gene lookup returns CDR1 KGHSH and CDR2 LQKENI. Losses at the gene ends were 9 bases for V and 2 bases for J; bases not matched to a gene: 10. Written as DNA, the CDR3 is TGTGCCAGTAGAAGTGGGACAGCAACCTACGAGCAGTACTTC. Translated, it gives CASRSGTATYEQYF.

CDR3 coding DNA: TGTGCCAGCAGCGTAGAGGAGGGGAACTATGGCTACACCTTC. It specifies CASSVEEGNYGYTF. This chain links TRBV9 with TRBJ1-2, with a tentative D call TRBD1 (5 bases). This CDR3 is 14 amino acids long. V was clipped by 0 bases and J by 2 bases, with 8 bases between them. Germline CDR1 SGDLS, CDR2 YYNGEE.

This chain connects TRBV19 to TRBJ2-7, with 14 bases that match TRBD2. This CDR3 is 19 amino acids long. The trim removed 4 bases at V and 0 bases at J, leaving 11 bases unmatched. Germline assignment: CDR1 LNHDA and CDR2 SQIVND (reference sequence). CDR3 residues: CASSTGLGLAGVYSYEQYF. The DNA of the CDR3 is TGTGCCAGTAGTACCGGTTTGGGACTAGCGGGGGTCTACTCCTACGAGCAGTACTTC.

The chain has TRBV27 and TRBJ2-6; D possibly corresponds to TRBD1 (6 bases). V was cut by 5 bases and J by 3 bases, with 17 bases left in between. This CDR3 has 17 residues. Per germline, CDR1 MNHEY and CDR2 SMNVEV (reference sequence). The CDR3 DNA is TGTGCCAGCAGTATATACCAACAGGGAGATGGGGCCAACGTCCTGACTTTC. Its translation: CASSIYQQGDGANVLTF.